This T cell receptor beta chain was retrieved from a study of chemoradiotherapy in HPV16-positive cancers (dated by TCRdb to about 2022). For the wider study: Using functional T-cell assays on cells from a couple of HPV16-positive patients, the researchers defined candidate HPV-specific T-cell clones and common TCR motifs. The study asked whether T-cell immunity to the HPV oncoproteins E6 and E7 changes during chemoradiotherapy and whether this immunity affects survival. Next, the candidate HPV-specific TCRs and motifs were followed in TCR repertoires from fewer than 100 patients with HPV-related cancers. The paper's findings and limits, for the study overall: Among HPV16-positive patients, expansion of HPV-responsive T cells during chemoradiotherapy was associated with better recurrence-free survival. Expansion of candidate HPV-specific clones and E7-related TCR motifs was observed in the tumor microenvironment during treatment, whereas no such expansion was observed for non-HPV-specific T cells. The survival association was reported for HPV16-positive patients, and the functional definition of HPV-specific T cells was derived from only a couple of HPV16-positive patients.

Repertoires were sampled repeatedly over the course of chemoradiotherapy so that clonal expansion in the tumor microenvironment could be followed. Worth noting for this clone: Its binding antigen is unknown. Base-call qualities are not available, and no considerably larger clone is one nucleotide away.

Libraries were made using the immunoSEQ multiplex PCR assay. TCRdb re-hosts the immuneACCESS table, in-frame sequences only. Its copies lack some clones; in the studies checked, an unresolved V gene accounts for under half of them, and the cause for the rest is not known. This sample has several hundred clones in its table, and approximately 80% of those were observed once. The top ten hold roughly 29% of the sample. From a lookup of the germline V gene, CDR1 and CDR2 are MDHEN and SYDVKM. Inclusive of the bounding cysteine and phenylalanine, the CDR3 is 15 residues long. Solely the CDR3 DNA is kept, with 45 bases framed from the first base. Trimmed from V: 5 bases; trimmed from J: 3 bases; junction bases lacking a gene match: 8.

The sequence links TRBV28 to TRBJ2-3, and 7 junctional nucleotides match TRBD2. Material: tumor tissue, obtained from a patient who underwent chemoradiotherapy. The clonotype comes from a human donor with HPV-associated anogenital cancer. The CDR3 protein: CASSPPSGLTDTQYF. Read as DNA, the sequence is TGTGCCAGCAGTCCTCCTAGCGGTTTGACAGATACGCAGTATTTT.